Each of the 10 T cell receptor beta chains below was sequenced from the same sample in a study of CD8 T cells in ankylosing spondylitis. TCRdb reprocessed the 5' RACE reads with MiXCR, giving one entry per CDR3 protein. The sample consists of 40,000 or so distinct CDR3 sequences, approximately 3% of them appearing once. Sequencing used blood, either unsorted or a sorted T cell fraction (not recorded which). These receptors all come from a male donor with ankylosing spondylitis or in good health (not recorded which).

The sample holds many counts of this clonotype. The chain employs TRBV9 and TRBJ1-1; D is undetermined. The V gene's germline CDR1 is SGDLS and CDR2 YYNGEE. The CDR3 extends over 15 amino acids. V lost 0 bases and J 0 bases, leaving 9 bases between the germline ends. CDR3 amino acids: CASSVEVGLNTEAFF. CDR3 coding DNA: TGTGCCAGCAGCGTAGAGGTGGGCTTGAACACTGAAGCTTTCTTT.

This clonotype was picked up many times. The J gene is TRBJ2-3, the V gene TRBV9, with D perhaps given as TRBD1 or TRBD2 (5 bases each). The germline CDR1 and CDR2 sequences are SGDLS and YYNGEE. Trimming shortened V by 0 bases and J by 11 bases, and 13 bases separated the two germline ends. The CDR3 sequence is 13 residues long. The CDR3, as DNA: TGTGCCAGCAGCGTAGTCGTCGGGGACGTGCAGTATTTT. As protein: CASSVVVGDVQYF. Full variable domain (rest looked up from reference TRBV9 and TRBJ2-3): DSGVTQTPKHLITATGQRVTLRCSPRSGDLSVYWYQQSLDQGLQFLIQYYNGEERAKGNILERFSAQQFPDLHSELNLSSLELGDSALYFCASSVVVGDVQYFGPGTRLTVL.

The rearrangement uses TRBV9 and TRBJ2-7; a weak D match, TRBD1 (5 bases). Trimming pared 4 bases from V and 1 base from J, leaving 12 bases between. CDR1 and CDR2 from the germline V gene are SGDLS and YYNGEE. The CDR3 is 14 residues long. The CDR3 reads CASSTTDTSYEQYV. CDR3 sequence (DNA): TGTGCCAGCAGCACGACGGACACGTCCTACGAGCAGTACGTC.

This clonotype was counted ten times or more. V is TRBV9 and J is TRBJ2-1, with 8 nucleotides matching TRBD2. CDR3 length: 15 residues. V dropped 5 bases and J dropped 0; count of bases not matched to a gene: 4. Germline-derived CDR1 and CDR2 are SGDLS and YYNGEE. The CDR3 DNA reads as TGTGCCAGCAGACCCGGGACTAGCTCCTACAATGAGCAGTTCTTC. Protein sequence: CASRPGTSSYNEQFF.

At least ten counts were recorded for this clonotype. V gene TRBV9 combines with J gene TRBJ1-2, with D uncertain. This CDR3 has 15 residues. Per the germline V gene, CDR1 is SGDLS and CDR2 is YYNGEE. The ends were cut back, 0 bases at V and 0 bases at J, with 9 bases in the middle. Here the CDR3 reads CASSVGDGANYGYTF. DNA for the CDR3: TGTGCCAGCAGCGTAGGTGACGGAGCTAACTATGGCTACACCTTC.

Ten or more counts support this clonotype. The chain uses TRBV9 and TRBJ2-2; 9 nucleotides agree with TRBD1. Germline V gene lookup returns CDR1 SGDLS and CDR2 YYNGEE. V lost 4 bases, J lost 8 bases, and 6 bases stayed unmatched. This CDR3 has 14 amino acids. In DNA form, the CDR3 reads TGTGCCAGCAGCCAGCGGACAGGGGCAGGGGAGCTGTTTTTT. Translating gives CASSQRTGAGELFF. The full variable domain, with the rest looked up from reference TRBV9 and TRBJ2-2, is DSGVTQTPKHLITATGQRVTLRCSPRSGDLSVYWYQQSLDQGLQFLIQYYNGEERAKGNILERFSAQQFPDLHSELNLSSLELGDSALYFCASSQRTGAGELFFGEGSRLTVL.

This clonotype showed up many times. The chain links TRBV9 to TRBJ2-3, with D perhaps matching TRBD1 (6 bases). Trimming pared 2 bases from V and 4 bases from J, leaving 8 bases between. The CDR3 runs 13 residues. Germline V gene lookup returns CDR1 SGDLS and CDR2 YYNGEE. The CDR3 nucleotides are TGTGCCAGCAGCGTCGAGGGGGCAGATACGCAGTATTTT. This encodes CASSVEGADTQYF.

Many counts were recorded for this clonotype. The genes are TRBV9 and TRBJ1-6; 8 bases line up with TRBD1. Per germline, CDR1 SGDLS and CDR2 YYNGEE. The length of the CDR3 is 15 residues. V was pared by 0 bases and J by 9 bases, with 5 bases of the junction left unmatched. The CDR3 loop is CASSVDQGAGSPLHF. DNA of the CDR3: TGTGCCAGCAGCGTAGATCAGGGGGCTGGTTCACCCCTCCACTTT.

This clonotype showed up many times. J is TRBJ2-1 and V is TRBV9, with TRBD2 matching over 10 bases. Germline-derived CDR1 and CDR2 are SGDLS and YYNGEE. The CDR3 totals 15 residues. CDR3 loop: CSSSGGAGPYNEQFF. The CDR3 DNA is TGTAGCAGCAGCGGGGGGGCGGGACCCTACAATGAGCAGTTCTTC.

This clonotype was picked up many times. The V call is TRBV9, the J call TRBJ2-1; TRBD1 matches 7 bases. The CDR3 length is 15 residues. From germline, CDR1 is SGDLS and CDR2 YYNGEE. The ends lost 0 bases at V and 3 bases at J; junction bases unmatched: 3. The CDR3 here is CASSVATGSYNEQFF. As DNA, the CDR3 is TGTGCCAGCAGCGTAGCGACAGGGAGCTACAATGAGCAGTTCTTC.